The 18 T cell receptor beta chains presented below share a single source sample, sequenced in a study of OX40 agonist ivuxolimab in advanced cancers. Sequencing was performed with immunoSEQ multiplex PCR; in TCRdb, only in-frame clones are kept and a portion is missing. The table records around 46,000 clones, more than 85% of them present only once. This specimen was CD4+ or CD8+ T cells sorted from blood, taken in a trial of the OX40 agonist ivuxolimab. These TCRs come from an adult with an advanced solid tumor such as melanoma, head and neck, liver or kidney cancer.

This chain links TRBV28 with TRBJ1-3; D is possibly TRBD1 (6 bases). The CDR3 consists of 14 residues. V lost 2 bases and J 2 bases, leaving 7 bases between the germline ends. Germline CDR1 reads MDHEN; CDR2 reads SYDVKM. The DNA of the CDR3 is TGTGCCAGCAGTTTAAGGGGGGCTGGAAACACCATATATTTT. Amino acids: CASSLRGAGNTIYF.

This chain connects TRBV9 to TRBJ2-3; D perhaps matches TRBD2 (6 bases). From germline, CDR1 is SGDLS and CDR2 YYNGEE. CDR3 length: 14 amino acids. Trimming cost V 4 bases and J 0 bases, with 9 bases left between them. In nucleotides, the CDR3 is TGTGCCAGCAGCCAGGCGGGGAGCACAGATACGCAGTATTTT. Protein sequence: CASSQAGSTDTQYF. Looking up the rest from reference TRBV9 and TRBJ2-3 gives the full variable domain: DSGVTQTPKHLITATGQRVTLRCSPRSGDLSVYWYQQSLDQGLQFLIQYYNGEERAKGNILERFSAQQFPDLHSELNLSSLELGDSALYFCASSQAGSTDTQYFGPGTRLTVL.

V is TRBV27 and J is TRBJ2-7; D is possibly TRBD1 or TRBD2 (5 bases each). This CDR3 has 14 residues. The V and J ends lost 8 bases and 1 base respectively, with 15 bases between them. Per germline, CDR1 MNHEY and CDR2 SMNVEV (reference sequence). CDR3 loop: CASHPGTASYEQYF. The CDR3 region has the DNA TGTGCCAGCCATCCCGGGACGGCATCCTACGAGCAGTACTTC.

This clone was seen only once. This rearrangement joins TRBV6-5 to TRBJ1-1; unclear D gene. Between the trimmed V and J ends, which lost 2 bases and 5 bases, there was a span of 9 bases. The CDR3 is 13 amino acids. The germline V gene encodes CDR1 MNHEY and CDR2 SVGAGI. In nucleotides, the CDR3 is TGTGCCAGCAGTTACAACCGCCGTACTGAAGCTTTCTTT. As protein: CASSYNRRTEAFF.

The chain joins TRBV2 to TRBJ1-1; D is unclear. Germline V lookup: CDR1 SNHLY, CDR2 FYNNEI. V was trimmed by 4 bases and J by 4 bases, leaving 10 bases between them. The CDR3 runs 13 residues. The CDR3 loop is CASSVGLRTEAFF. CDR3 DNA: TGTGCCAGCAGTGTGGGGTTGCGCACTGAAGCTTTCTTT.

The chain carries TRBV7-2 and TRBJ2-3; TRBD2 matches at 11 bases. The CDR3 consists of 16 residues. Germline CDR1 SGHTA, CDR2 FQGNSA. With 0 bases clipped from V and 6 bases from J, the junction kept 5 bases outside the gene matches. For the CDR3, the DNA is TGTGCCAGCAGCTTAGCCCCTAGCGGGGGGTTTGATACGCAGTATTTT. It yields the protein CASSLAPSGGFDTQYF. Looking up the rest from reference TRBV7-2 and TRBJ2-3 gives the full variable domain: GAGVSQSPSNKVTEKGKDVELRCDPISGHTALYWYRQSLGQGLEFLIYFQGNSAPDKSGLPSDRFSAERTGGSVSTLTIQRTQQEDSAVYLCASSLAPSGGFDTQYFGPGTRLTVL.

This chain links TRBV19 with TRBJ2-2; 9 bases align to TRBD1. The germline gives CDR1 LNHDA, CDR2 SQIVND (reference sequence). This CDR3 is 16 amino acids long. J lost 4 bases, V lost 4 bases, and 7 bases had no gene match. The CDR3 region is CASSTWGQGVTGELFF. The CDR3 DNA is TGTGCCAGTAGTACCTGGGGACAGGGAGTCACCGGGGAGCTGTTTTTT.

This chain links TRBV27 with TRBJ2-1; 10 positions match TRBD2. The CDR3 spans 15 residues. V shed 8 bases, J shed 7 bases, and the junction held 11 bases outside the gene matches. CDR1 MNHEY and CDR2 SMNVEV come from the germline V gene (reference sequence). In DNA form, the CDR3 reads TGTGCCAGCGGTCCTAGCGGGAGTGGAAGGAATGAGCAGTTCTTC. Translating it yields CASGPSGSGRNEQFF.

The chain has TRBV19 and TRBJ1-5, with 9 bases lining up with TRBD1. CDR3 size: 15 residues. The germline V gene has CDR1 LNHDA and CDR2 SQIVND (reference sequence). V was clipped by 3 bases and J by 7 bases; unmatched bases: 7. The CDR3 here is CASSMYGTGNQPQHF. CDR3 nucleotides: TGTGCCAGTAGTATGTATGGGACAGGGAACCAGCCCCAGCATTTT.

The chain joins TRBV9 to TRBJ2-7, with a tentative D call TRBD1 (6 bases). Germline V gene sequence: CDR1 SGDLS, CDR2 YYNGEE. This CDR3 comprises 13 residues. V gave up 3 bases and J gave up 5 bases, with 12 bases separating them. The CDR3 region has the DNA TGTGCCAGCAGCGAGGGGGATCGGAACGAGCAGTACTTC. Translated, it gives CASSEGDRNEQYF.

The gene calls are TRBV29-1 and TRBJ2-7, with D possibly being TRBD1 or TRBD2 (5 bases each). There are 12 residues in the CDR3. V lost 5 bases to trimming and J lost 4 bases, with 12 bases between them. Germline CDR1 and CDR2: SQVTM and ANQGSEA. The CDR3 region is CSVRTQGYEQYF. The CDR3 nucleotides are TGCAGCGTTCGGACTCAGGGTTACGAGCAGTACTTC.

The V and J genes are TRBV6-5 and TRBJ2-7; 8 nucleotides match TRBD1. This CDR3 has 16 amino acids. V shed 6 bases and J 1 base; nucleotides not matched to a gene: 11. Germline values: CDR1 MNHEY, CDR2 SVGAGI. CDR3 protein: CASSYGPGTGSYEQYF. The CDR3, as DNA: TGTGCCAGCAGCTACGGCCCCGGGACAGGTTCCTACGAGCAGTACTTC.

The chain recombines TRBV6-4 with TRBJ1-2, with TRBD1 matching over 9 bases. The ends lost 1 base at V and 8 bases at J; junction bases unmatched: 5. CDR3 length: 14 residues. Germline lookup yields CDR1 MRHNA and CDR2 SNTAGT. CDR3 coding DNA: TGTGCCAGCAGTGACTTTTACAGGGGGCCCGGCTACACCTTC. It yields the protein CASSDFYRGPGYTF.

Relative to its sample, this clone is medium-sized. Other DNA sequences in the same sample also yield this CDR3. This rearrangement joins TRBV6-1 to TRBJ2-5; TRBD2 matches 12 bases. Germline CDR1 and CDR2: MNHNS and SASEGT. V shed 2 bases and J 1 base; nucleotides not matched to a gene: 2. The CDR3 has 16 amino acids. CDR3: CASSELAGGPQETQYF. CDR3 DNA: TGTGCCAGCAGTGAACTAGCGGGGGGGCCCCAAGAGACCCAGTACTTC.

The chain joins TRBV9 to TRBJ2-7; TRBD1 matches at 9 bases. This CDR3 has 14 amino acids. V trimming: 2 bases; J trimming: 6 bases; junction bases outside the gene matches: 6. Per the germline V gene, CDR1 is SGDLS and CDR2 is YYNGEE. CDR3 region: CASSVHGQGSEQYF. The CDR3 region has the DNA TGTGCCAGCAGCGTCCACGGACAGGGGAGCGAGCAGTACTTC.

The V gene is TRBV28, the J gene TRBJ2-7; no clear D. Trimming cost V 3 bases and J 0 bases, with 6 bases left between them. There are 13 residues in the CDR3. CDR1 is MDHEN and CDR2 is SYDVKM in the germline V gene. CDR3 region: CASSFESSYEQYF. In nucleotides, the CDR3 is TGTGCCAGCAGTTTCGAGAGCTCCTACGAGCAGTACTTC. Together with reference TRBV28 and TRBJ2-7, the CDR3 gives the full variable domain: DVKVTQSSRYLVKRTGEKVFLECVQDMDHENMFWYRQDPGLGLRLIYFSYDVKMKEKGDIPEGYSVSREKKERFSLILESASTNQTSMYLCASSFESSYEQYFGPGTRLTVT.

The chain combines TRBV7-6 with TRBJ2-5; D is unresolved. Germline CDR1 reads SGHVS; CDR2 reads FNYEAQ. The V and J ends lost 5 bases and 1 base respectively, with 2 bases between them. This CDR3 is built from 11 residues. CDR3 region: CASSIQETQYF. For the CDR3, the DNA is TGTGCCAGCAGCATCCAAGAGACCCAGTACTTC.

The chain is built from TRBV7-9 and TRBJ2-7, with D hard to call. The CDR3 runs to 13 residues. V was trimmed by 0 bases and J by 0 bases, leaving 3 bases between them. Germline V gene lookup returns CDR1 SEHNR and CDR2 FQNEAQ (reference sequence). CDR3 in amino acids: CASSLASSYEQYF. As DNA, the CDR3 is TGTGCCAGCAGCTTAGCGAGCTCCTACGAGCAGTACTTC.